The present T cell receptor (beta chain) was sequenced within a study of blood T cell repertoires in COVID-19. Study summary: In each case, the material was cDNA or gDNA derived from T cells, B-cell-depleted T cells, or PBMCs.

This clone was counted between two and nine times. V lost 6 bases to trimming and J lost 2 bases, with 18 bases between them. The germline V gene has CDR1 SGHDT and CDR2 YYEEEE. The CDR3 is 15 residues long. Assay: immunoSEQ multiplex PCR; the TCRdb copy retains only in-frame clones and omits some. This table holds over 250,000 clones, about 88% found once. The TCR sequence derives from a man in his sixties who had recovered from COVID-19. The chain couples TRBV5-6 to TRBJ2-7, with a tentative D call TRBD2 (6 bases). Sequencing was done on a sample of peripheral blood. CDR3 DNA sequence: TGTGCCAGCAACCGGCCGGGAGAAAAGCCCTACGAGCAGTACTTC. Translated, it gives CASNRPGEKPYEQYF.